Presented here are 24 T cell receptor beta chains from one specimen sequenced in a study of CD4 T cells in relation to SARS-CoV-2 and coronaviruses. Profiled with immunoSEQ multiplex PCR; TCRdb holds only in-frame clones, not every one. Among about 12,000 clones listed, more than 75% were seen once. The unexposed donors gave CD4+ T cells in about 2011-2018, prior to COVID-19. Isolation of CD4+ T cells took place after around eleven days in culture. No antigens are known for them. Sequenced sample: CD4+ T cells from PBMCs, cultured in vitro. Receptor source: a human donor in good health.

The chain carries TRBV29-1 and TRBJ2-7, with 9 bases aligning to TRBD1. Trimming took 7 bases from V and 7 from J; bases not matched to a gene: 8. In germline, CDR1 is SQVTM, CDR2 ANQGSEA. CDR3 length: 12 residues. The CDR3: CSGGQGSWEQYF. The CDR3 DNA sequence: TGCAGCGGCGGACAGGGGTCTTGGGAGCAGTACTTC.

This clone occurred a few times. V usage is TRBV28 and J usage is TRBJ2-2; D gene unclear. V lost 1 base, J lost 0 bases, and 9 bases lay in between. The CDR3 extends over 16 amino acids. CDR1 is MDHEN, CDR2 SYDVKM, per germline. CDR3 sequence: CASSLYGRPNTGELFF. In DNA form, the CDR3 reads TGTGCCAGCAGTTTATACGGCAGACCGAACACCGGGGAGCTGTTTTTT.

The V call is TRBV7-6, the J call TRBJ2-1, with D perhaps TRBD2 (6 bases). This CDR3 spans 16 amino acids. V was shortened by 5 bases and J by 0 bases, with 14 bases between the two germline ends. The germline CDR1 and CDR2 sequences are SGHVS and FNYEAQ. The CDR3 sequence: CASSKRLADSYNEQFF. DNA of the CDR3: TGTGCCAGCAGCAAGAGGTTAGCGGACTCCTACAATGAGCAGTTCTTC.

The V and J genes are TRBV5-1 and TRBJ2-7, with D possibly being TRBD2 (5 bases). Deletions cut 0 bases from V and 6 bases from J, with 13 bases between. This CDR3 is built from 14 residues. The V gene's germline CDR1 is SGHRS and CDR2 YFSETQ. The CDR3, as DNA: TGCGCCAGCAGCTTGGCCGGACCGGGGTCCGAGCAGTACTTC. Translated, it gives CASSLAGPGSEQYF.

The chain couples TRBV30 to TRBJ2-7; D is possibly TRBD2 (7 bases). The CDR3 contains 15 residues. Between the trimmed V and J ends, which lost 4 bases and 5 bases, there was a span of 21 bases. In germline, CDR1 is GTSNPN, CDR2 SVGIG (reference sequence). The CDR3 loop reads CAWTRGGAVRNEQYF. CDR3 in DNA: TGTGCCTGGACGAGAGGGGGGGCGGTCCGGAACGAGCAGTACTTC. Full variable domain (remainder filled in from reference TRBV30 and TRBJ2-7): SQTIHQWPATLVQPVGSPLSLECTVEGTSNPNLYWYRQAAGRGLQLLFYSVGIGQISSEVPQNLSASRPQDRQFILSSKKLLLSDSGFYLCAWTRGGAVRNEQYFGPGTRLTVT.

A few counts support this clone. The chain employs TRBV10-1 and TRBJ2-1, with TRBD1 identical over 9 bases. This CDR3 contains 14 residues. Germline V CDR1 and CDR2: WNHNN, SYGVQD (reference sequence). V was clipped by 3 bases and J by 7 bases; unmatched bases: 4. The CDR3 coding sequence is TGCGCCAGCAGTGAAGGGGACAGGGTTAATGAGCAGTTCTTC. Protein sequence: CASSEGDRVNEQFF.

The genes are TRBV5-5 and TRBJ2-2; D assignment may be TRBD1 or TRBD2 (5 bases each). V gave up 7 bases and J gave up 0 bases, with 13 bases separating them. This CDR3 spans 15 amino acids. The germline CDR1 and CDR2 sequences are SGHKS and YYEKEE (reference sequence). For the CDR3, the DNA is TGTGCCAGCGGGGGATGGACGGCGAACACCGGGGAGCTGTTTTTT. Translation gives CASGGWTANTGELFF.

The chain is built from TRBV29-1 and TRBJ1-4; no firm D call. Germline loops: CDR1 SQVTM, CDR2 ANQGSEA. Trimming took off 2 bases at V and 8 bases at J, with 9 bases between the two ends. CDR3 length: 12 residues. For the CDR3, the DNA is TGCAGCGTTGAATTAGGAGCCGAAAAACTGTTTTTT. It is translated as CSVELGAEKLFF.

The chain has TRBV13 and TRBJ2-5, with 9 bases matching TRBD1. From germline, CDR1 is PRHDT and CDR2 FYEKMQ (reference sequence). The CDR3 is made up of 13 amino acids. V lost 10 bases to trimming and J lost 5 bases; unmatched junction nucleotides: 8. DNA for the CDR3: TGTGCCACCAAGACAGGGGGAGGGGAGACCCAGTACTTC. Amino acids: CATKTGGGETQYF.

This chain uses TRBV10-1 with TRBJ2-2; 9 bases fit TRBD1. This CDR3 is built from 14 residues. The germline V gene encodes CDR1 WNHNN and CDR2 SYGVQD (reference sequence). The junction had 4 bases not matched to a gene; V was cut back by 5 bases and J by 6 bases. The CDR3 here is CASSRDRASGELFF. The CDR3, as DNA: TGCGCCAGCAGTAGGGACAGGGCGTCCGGGGAGCTGTTTTTT.

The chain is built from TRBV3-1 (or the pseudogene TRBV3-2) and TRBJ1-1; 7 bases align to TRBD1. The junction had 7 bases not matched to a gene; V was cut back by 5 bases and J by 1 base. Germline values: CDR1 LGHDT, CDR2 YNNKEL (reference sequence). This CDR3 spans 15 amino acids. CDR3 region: CASSFGGQRNTEAFF. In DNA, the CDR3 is TGTGCCAGCAGCTTTGGGGGACAGAGGAACACTGAAGCTTTCTTT.

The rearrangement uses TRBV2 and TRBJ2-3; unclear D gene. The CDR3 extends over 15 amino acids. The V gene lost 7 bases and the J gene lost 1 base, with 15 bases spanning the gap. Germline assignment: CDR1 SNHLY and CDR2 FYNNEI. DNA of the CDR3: TGTGCCAGCACCCTGCCAGCCGCGGGCACAGATACGCAGTATTTT. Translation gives CASTLPAAGTDTQYF.

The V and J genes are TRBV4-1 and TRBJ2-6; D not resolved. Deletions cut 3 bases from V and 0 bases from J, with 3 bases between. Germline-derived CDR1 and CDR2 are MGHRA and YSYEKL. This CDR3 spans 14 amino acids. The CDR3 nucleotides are TGCGCCAGCAGCCACAACTCTGGGGCCAACGTCCTGACTTTC. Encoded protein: CASSHNSGANVLTF.

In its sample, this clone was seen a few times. The CDR3 loop is CASSPGSRDYGYTF. The DNA of the CDR3 is TGTGCCAGCAGTCCAGGGAGTCGTGACTATGGCTACACCTTC. The J gene is TRBJ1-2, the V gene TRBV6-2 or TRBV6-3; a weak D match, TRBD1 (5 bases). Germline values: CDR1 MNHEY, CDR2 SVGEGT. V was cut by 5 bases and J by 3 bases, with 13 bases left in between. The CDR3 extends over 14 amino acids.

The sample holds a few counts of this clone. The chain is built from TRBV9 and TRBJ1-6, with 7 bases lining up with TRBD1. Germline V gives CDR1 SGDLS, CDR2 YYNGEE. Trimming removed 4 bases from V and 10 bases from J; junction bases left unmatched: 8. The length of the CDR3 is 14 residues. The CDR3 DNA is TGTGCCAGCAGCACAAACCAGGGGGAATCACCCCTCCACTTT. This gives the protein CASSTNQGESPLHF.

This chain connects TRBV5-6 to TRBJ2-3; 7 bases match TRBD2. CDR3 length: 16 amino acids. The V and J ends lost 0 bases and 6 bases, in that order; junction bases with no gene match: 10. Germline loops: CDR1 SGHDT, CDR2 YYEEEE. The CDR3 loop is CASSLGVLAHRDTQYF. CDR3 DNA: TGTGCCAGCAGCTTGGGGGTACTAGCGCACCGCGATACGCAGTATTTT. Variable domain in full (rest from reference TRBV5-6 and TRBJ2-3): DAGVTQSPTHLIKTRGQQVTLRCSPKSGHDTVSWYQQALGQGPQFIFQYYEEEERQRGNFPDRFSGHQFPNYSSELNVNALLLGDSALYLCASSLGVLAHRDTQYFGPGTRLTVL.

CDR3 residues: CASRKGQMNTEAFF. The CDR3 DNA reads TGTGCCAGCAGGAAGGGACAGATGAACACTGAAGCTTTCTTT. This sequence joins TRBV6-4 and TRBJ1-1; 7 nucleotides align to TRBD1. Germline V gene lookup returns CDR1 MRHNA and CDR2 SNTAGT. Germline trimming cut 6 bases from V and 0 bases from J; bases unmatched to any gene: 4. CDR3 size: 14 residues.

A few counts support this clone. The CDR3 protein is CASSFSSTGELFF. The CDR3 nucleotides read TGTGCCAGCAGTTTCAGTTCGACCGGGGAGCTGTTTTTT. The gene calls are TRBV12-3 or TRBV12-4 and TRBJ2-2; D remains unclear. The CDR3 runs 13 residues. V was trimmed by 3 bases and J by 5 bases, leaving 7 bases between them.

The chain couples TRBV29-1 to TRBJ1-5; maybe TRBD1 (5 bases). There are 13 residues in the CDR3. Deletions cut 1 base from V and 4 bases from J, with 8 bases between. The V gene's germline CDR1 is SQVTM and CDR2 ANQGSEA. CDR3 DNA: TGCAGCGTTGAAGTGGGGGGAAATCAGCCCCAGCATTTT. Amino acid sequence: CSVEVGGNQPQHF.

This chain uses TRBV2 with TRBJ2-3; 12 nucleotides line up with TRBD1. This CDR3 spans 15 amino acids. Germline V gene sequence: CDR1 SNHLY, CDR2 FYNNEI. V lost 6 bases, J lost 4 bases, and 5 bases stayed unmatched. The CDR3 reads CASRTGTGGSDTQYF. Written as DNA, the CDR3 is TGTGCCAGCAGAACCGGGACAGGGGGCTCAGATACGCAGTATTTT.

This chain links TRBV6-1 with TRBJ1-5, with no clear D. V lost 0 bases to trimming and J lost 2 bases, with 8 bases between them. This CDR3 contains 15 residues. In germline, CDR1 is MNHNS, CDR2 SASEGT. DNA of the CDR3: TGTGCCAGCAGTGAAGCGTCTGGTGGCAATCAGCCCCAGCATTTT. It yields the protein CASSEASGGNQPQHF.

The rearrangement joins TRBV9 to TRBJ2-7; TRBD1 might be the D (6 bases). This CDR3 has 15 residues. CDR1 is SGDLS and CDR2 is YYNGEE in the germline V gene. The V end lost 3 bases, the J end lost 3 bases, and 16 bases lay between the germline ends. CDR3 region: CASSATPGHNYEQYF. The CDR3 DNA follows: TGTGCCAGCAGCGCTACACCGGGACACAACTACGAGCAGTACTTC.

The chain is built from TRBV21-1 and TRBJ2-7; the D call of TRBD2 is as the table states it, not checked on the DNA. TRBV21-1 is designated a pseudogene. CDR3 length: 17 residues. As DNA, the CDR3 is TGTGCCAGCAGCAAACCGGGACTAGCGGGGGGGTCTTACGAGCAGTACTTC. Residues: CASSKPGLAGGSYEQYF.

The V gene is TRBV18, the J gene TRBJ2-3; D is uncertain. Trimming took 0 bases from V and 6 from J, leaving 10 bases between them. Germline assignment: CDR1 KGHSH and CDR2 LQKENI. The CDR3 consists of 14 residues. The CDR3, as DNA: TGTGCCAGCTCACCACCCGACGGACGGGATACGCAGTATTTT. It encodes CASSPPDGRDTQYF.